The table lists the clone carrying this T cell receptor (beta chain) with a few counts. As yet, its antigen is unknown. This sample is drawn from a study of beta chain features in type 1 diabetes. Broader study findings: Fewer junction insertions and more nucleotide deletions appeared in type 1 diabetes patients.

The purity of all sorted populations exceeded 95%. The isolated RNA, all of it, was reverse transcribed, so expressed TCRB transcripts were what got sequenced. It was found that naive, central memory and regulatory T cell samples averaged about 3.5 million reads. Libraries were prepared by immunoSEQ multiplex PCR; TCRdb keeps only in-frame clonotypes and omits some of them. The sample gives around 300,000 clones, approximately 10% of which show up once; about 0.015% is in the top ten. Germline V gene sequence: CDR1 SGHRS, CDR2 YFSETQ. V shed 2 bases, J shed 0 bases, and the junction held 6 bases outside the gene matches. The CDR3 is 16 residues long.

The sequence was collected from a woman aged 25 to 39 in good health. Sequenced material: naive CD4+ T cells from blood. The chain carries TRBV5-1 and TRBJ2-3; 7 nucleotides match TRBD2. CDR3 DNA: TGCGCCAGCAGCTTTGGGGAGGGCAGAAGCACAGATACGCAGTATTTT. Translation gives CASSFGEGRSTDTQYF.